This is a list of T cell receptor beta chains from one sample in a study of post-analysis software for immune sequencing data. Using its own MiXCR run on the PCR reads, TCRdb lists one record per CDR3 protein. The data contain 750,000 to 950,000 distinct CDR3 sequences, approximately 53% of them singletons. The specimen sequenced was blood. The receptors stem from a girl between 10 and 17 years old with multiple sclerosis. The CDR3 runs from the conserved cysteine through the conserved F or W. The D gene is left open where the match is weak. Size is stated for part of the rows, as once, few or many counts, or as a class when the clone is expanded.

J gene: TRBJ2-1
D gene: TRBD2
V gene: TRBV12-3/TRBV12-4
clone size: NA
CDR3 DNA: TGTGCCAGCAGTTTGCCTAGCGGGGGGGTTTTAAGTGAGCAGTTCTTC
CDR3 protein: CASSLPSGGVLSEQFF

J gene: TRBJ2-1
D gene: NA
V gene: TRBV20-1
clone size: few
CDR3 DNA: TGCAGTGCTAGAGTGCCTAGCATGCCGTCCTACAATGAGCAGTTCTTC
CDR3 protein: CSARVPSMPSYNEQFF

J gene: TRBJ1-5
D gene: TRBD1
V gene: TRBV20-1
clone size: NA
CDR3 DNA: TGCAGTGCTACAGGGGGCATTAGTCAGCCCCAGCATTTT
CDR3 protein: CSATGGISQPQHF

J gene: TRBJ2-6
D gene: NA
V gene: TRBV18
clone size: NA
CDR3 DNA: TGTGCCAGCTCACCCTCTATCTCTGGGGCCAACGTCCTGACTTTC
CDR3 protein: CASSPSISGANVLTF

J gene: TRBJ2-7
D gene: NA
V gene: TRBV7-6
clone size: NA
CDR3 DNA: TGTGCCAGCAGCGTGGCCTCAGGGAGCCACTACGAGCAGTACTTC
CDR3 protein: CASSVASGSHYEQYF

J gene: TRBJ2-7
D gene: NA
V gene: TRBV7-6
clone size: NA
CDR3 DNA: TGTGCCAGCAGGCCAGACTCCTCAACCTACGAGCAGTACTTC
CDR3 protein: CASRPDSSTYEQYF

J gene: TRBJ2-7
D gene: NA
V gene: TRBV4-1
clone size: few
CDR3 DNA: TGCGCCAGCAGCCAGAACCCCCTCGCTAACGGTCTCTCCTACGAGCAGTACTTC
CDR3 protein: CASSQNPLANGLSYEQYF

J gene: TRBJ2-1
D gene: TRBD1
V gene: TRBV12-3/TRBV12-4
clone size: many
CDR3 DNA: TGTGCCAGCAGCCCCGGACAGGGCTACAATGAGCAGTTCTTC
CDR3 protein: CASSPGQGYNEQFF

J gene: TRBJ2-5
D gene: NA
V gene: TRBV14
clone size: NA
CDR3 DNA: TGTGCCAGCAGCCCGGGGACACCACCGTACCAAGAGACCCAGTACTTC
CDR3 protein: CASSPGTPPYQETQYF

J gene: TRBJ2-7
D gene: NA
V gene: TRBV5-1
clone size: once
CDR3 DNA: TGCGCCAGCAGCCCGGGACCACAGGGCCACGAGCAGTACTTC
CDR3 protein: CASSPGPQGHEQYF

J gene: TRBJ2-7
D gene: NA
V gene: TRBV6-6
clone size: NA
CDR3 DNA: TGTGCCAGCAGTTACGAGGGGGTTTACGAGCAGTACTTC
CDR3 protein: CASSYEGVYEQYF

J gene: TRBJ1-4
D gene: NA
V gene: TRBV20-1
clone size: NA
CDR3 DNA: TGCAGTGCTACCCGGACATCTGAAAAACTGTTTTTT
CDR3 protein: CSATRTSEKLFF

J gene: TRBJ2-1
D gene: NA
V gene: TRBV20-1
clone size: NA
CDR3 DNA: TGCAGTGCTAGAGAGTTCTCCTACAATGAGCAGTTCTTC
CDR3 protein: CSAREFSYNEQFF

J gene: TRBJ1-1
D gene: NA
V gene: TRBV30
clone size: NA
CDR3 DNA: TGTGCCTGGAGTGAGGACCTTAGGACTGAAGCTTTCTTT
CDR3 protein: CAWSEDLRTEAFF

J gene: TRBJ2-7
D gene: TRBD2
V gene: TRBV18
clone size: NA
CDR3 DNA: TGTGCCAGCTCAGGGGATGGACTAGTCGACGAGCAGTACTTC
CDR3 protein: CASSGDGLVDEQYF

J gene: TRBJ2-7
D gene: TRBD2
V gene: TRBV12-3/TRBV12-4
clone size: NA
CDR3 DNA: TGTGCCAGCAGTTTAACGGGACTAGCGCTCTCCTACGAGCAGTACTTC
CDR3 protein: CASSLTGLALSYEQYF

J gene: TRBJ1-2
D gene: NA
V gene: TRBV10-3
clone size: NA
CDR3 DNA: TGTGCCATCAGTGAGAGGGCGGGCCCTAACTATGGCTACACCTTC
CDR3 protein: CAISERAGPNYGYTF